The next 24 T cell receptor beta chains were all read from a single sample in a study of blood T cells in healthy people across ages. The second PCR ran about 6 to 12 cycles with a sample-barcoded 5' primer and J-beta primers. TCRdb reprocessed the 5' RACE reads via MiXCR and lists one record per CDR3 protein. Of about 1.4 million distinct CDR3 sequences in the sample, 45% to 70% were seen once. Material: blood. These receptors all come from a man aged 18 to 35 in good health.

The chain carries TRBV7-9 and TRBJ2-7, with TRBD1 matching 7 bases. The CDR3 contains 14 residues. Germline assignment: CDR1 SEHNR and CDR2 FQNEAQ (reference sequence). V gave up 5 bases and J gave up 0 bases; unmatched junction bases: 4. The CDR3 reads CASSHGQVSYEQYF. The CDR3 bases are TGTGCCAGCAGCCATGGACAGGTCTCCTACGAGCAGTACTTC.

V and J are TRBV20-1 and TRBJ2-3; 8 bases agree with TRBD2. Germline lookup yields CDR1 DFQATT and CDR2 SNEGSKA (reference sequence). V shed 1 base, J shed 1 base, and the junction held 4 bases outside the gene matches. This CDR3 contains 15 residues. CDR3 protein: CSARVAGQGTDTQYF. The CDR3 region has the DNA TGCAGTGCTAGAGTAGCGGGGCAGGGCACAGATACGCAGTATTTT.

This clonotype has at least ten counts. This chain uses TRBV4-1 with TRBJ1-1; D is ambiguous. Trimming removed 5 bases from V and 5 bases from J, with 18 bases in between. The CDR3 contains 15 residues. Germline V gene lookup returns CDR1 MGHRA and CDR2 YSYEKL. CDR3 protein: CASSVPNGIRTEAFF. The CDR3 DNA reads as TGCGCCAGCAGCGTCCCGAATGGGATCCGGACTGAAGCTTTCTTT.

This clonotype was counted only a few times. The CDR3: CSARFLAGTPGANVLTF. Here the CDR3 DNA reads TGCAGTGCTAGGTTTCTAGCGGGGACCCCTGGGGCCAACGTCCTGACTTTC. The V and J genes are TRBV20-1 and TRBJ2-6, with 9 bases aligning to TRBD2. The CDR3 is made up of 17 amino acids. CDR1 DFQATT and CDR2 SNEGSKA come from the germline V gene (reference sequence). After removal of 3 bases from V and 2 bases from J, the junction contained 8 bases not matched to a gene.

This clonotype has more than one count but fewer than ten. The chain is built from TRBV10-3 and TRBJ2-1; D gene uncertain. The V and J ends lost 4 bases and 3 bases respectively, with 7 bases between them. This CDR3 has 13 residues. In germline, CDR1 is ENHRY, CDR2 SYGVKD. CDR3 amino acids: CAISGGDYNEQFF. Written as DNA, the CDR3 is TGTGCCATCAGTGGCGGAGACTACAATGAGCAGTTCTTC.

This clonotype came up once. The V gene is TRBV20-1, the J gene TRBJ2-5; 7 bases match TRBD2. The end of the DNA aligns better with TRBJ2-7, so the J call may be wrong. CDR1 is DFQATT, CDR2 SNEGSKA, per germline (reference sequence). The CDR3 length is 18 residues. This CDR3 reads CSATGYLKERGNPIEQYF. Written as DNA, the CDR3 is TGCAGTGCCACCGGGTACTTAAAGGAGCGGGGTAACCCAATCGAGCAGTACTTC.

This clonotype was observed a single time. The chain employs TRBV12-3 or TRBV12-4 and TRBJ2-7, with a possible D match to TRBD1 (5 bases). Trimming removed 6 bases at V and 0 bases at J, with 12 bases between. CDR3 size: 14 residues. The CDR3 loop reads CASSFTGPSYEQYF. The CDR3 DNA sequence: TGTGCCAGCAGCTTTACAGGACCCTCCTACGAGCAGTACTTC.

In the case of this clonotype: One end of the junction varies from germline; a read error may be responsible. V and J are TRBV24-1 and TRBJ2-3; perhaps TRBD2 as D (6 bases). The CDR3 is made up of 14 amino acids. The germline V gene encodes CDR1 KGHDR and CDR2 SFDVKD. CDR3 nucleotides: TGTGTCACCAGCGCGGGGCGGGATGCAGATACGCAGTATTTT. It is translated as CVTSAGRDADTQYF.

The rearrangement joins TRBV25-1 to TRBJ1-1; D may be TRBD1 (5 bases). The CDR3 contains 14 residues. The ends were cut back, 3 bases at V and 3 bases at J, with 11 bases in the middle. The germline CDR1 and CDR2 sequences are MGHDK and SYGVNS. CDR3 DNA sequence: TGTGCCAGCAGTGAGGAAGACAGCTACACTGAAGCTTTCTTT. Its protein product is CASSEEDSYTEAFF.

The chain uses TRBV6-5 and TRBJ1-2; 7 bases agree with TRBD1. From germline, CDR1 is MNHEY and CDR2 SVGAGI. This CDR3 has 14 residues. The junction had 8 bases not matched to a gene; V was cut back by 6 bases and J by 4 bases. The CDR3 DNA reads as TGTGCCAGCAGAGACACCGGGACAGTCTATGGCTACACCTTC. Protein product: CASRDTGTVYGYTF.

The chain has TRBV12-3 or TRBV12-4 and TRBJ2-3; a weak D match, TRBD1 (6 bases). V was shortened by 4 bases and J by 2 bases, with 13 bases between the two germline ends. The CDR3 is 15 residues long. The CDR3 DNA sequence: TGTGCCAGCAGTTCCAGGGGCAGAAACACAGATACGCAGTATTTT. Amino acid sequence: CASSSRGRNTDTQYF.

The J gene is TRBJ2-7, the V gene TRBV6-5; maybe TRBD2 (6 bases). CDR1 MNHEY and CDR2 SVGAGI come from the germline V gene. CDR3 size: 15 residues. The V end lost 6 bases, the J end lost 3 bases, and 18 bases lay between the germline ends. The CDR3 nucleotides read TGTGCCAGCAGAAGAACACTAGCAGGAAACTACGAGCAGTACTTC. This translates into CASRRTLAGNYEQYF.

This clonotype was seen more than once but under ten times. This sequence joins TRBV4-1 and TRBJ2-7; possible D gene TRBD1, 6 bases. Looked up from germline, CDR1 is MGHRA and CDR2 is YSYEKL. Deletions cut 2 bases from V and 2 bases from J, with 10 bases between. The CDR3 extends over 14 amino acids. The DNA for the CDR3 is TGCGCCAGCAGCCAAACACACAGGGCCTACGAGCAGTACTTC. Its translation is CASSQTHRAYEQYF.

The chain joins TRBV29-1 to TRBJ2-3; 11 bases agree with TRBD2. This CDR3 has 13 residues. With 5 bases clipped from V and 6 bases from J, the junction kept 4 bases outside the gene matches. Germline V gene lookup returns CDR1 SQVTM and CDR2 ANQGSEA. The CDR3 coding sequence is TGCAGCGTTCTGACTAGCGGGGCCGATACGCAGTATTTT. Protein product: CSVLTSGADTQYF.

The chain joins TRBV29-1 to TRBJ2-7, with no clear D. V dropped 5 bases and J dropped 2 bases, with 13 bases sitting between them. Germline CDR1 is SQVTM and CDR2 is ANQGSEA. The CDR3 length is 13 residues. The CDR3 protein is CSVPGLYPYEQYF. The CDR3 DNA sequence: TGCAGCGTTCCGGGCTTGTATCCCTACGAGCAGTACTTC.

The chain recombines TRBV5-1 with TRBJ2-5; TRBD2 aligns across 8 bases. CDR1 and CDR2 (germline): SGHRS, YFSETQ. The CDR3 contains 15 residues. V gave up 8 bases and J gave up 4 bases; unmatched junction bases: 13. The CDR3: CASGTSGSGRETQYF. The CDR3 region has the DNA TGCGCCAGTGGGACTAGTGGGAGCGGGCGAGAGACCCAGTACTTC.

The chain has TRBV5-1 and TRBJ2-1; tentatively, D is TRBD2 (5 bases). V dropped 3 bases and J dropped 10 bases, with 17 bases sitting between them. There are 14 residues in the CDR3. CDR1 is SGHRS, CDR2 YFSETQ, per germline. The CDR3 spells CASSYLGSSYEQFF. In nucleotides, the CDR3 is TGCGCCAGCAGCTATTTGGGGAGCTCCTACGAGCAGTTCTTC.

The CDR3: CASSVGPVVQGLEAKNIQYF. The CDR3 DNA reads as TGTGCCAGCAGCGTTGGTCCCGTCGTACAGGGATTAGAAGCCAAAAACATTCAGTACTTC. The rearrangement joins TRBV9 to TRBJ2-4, with D possibly matching TRBD1 (6 bases). V dropped 2 bases and J dropped 0 bases, with 24 bases sitting between them. The germline gives CDR1 SGDLS, CDR2 YYNGEE. This CDR3 region has 20 residues.

This chain connects TRBV5-6 to TRBJ2-5; D is unclear. V was cut by 1 base and J by 1 base, with 5 bases left in between. This CDR3 has 13 amino acids. From germline, CDR1 is SGHDT and CDR2 YYEEEE. The CDR3 nucleotides read TGTGCCAGCAGCTTGCGATTCCAAGAGACCCAGTACTTC. Its translation is CASSLRFQETQYF.

The chain recombines TRBV6-5 with TRBJ1-4; 9 bases are shared with TRBD1. This CDR3 spans 13 amino acids. V lost 10 bases to trimming and J lost 4 bases; unmatched junction nucleotides: 4. Germline V lookup: CDR1 MNHEY, CDR2 SVGAGI. The chain's CDR3 is CATKGQGNEKLFF. The DNA of the CDR3 is TGTGCCACCAAGGGACAGGGTAATGAAAAACTGTTTTTT.

The chain employs TRBV7-9 and TRBJ2-1, with TRBD2 matching 9 bases. Germline V CDR1 and CDR2: SEHNR, FQNEAQ (reference sequence). The CDR3 is 13 residues long. V was clipped by 3 bases and J by 10 bases; unmatched bases: 4. CDR3 in amino acids: CASSFSTSGEQFF. In nucleotides, the CDR3 is TGTGCCAGCAGCTTTTCTACTAGCGGGGAGCAGTTCTTC.

A single count supports this clonotype. This rearrangement joins TRBV18 to TRBJ2-7, with D maybe TRBD1 (5 bases). V dropped 6 bases and J dropped 0 bases, with 18 bases sitting between them. The CDR3 loop spans 16 amino acids. Germline CDR1 KGHSH, CDR2 LQKENI. CDR3 nucleotide sequence: TGTGCCAGCTCGCGCAACCCGGACATGAGCTCCTACGAGCAGTACTTC. Amino acids: CASSRNPDMSSYEQYF.

This clonotype has a handful of counts. The chain recombines TRBV27 with TRBJ2-3; D gene unclear. In germline, CDR1 is MNHEY, CDR2 SMNVEV (reference sequence). V lost 3 bases to trimming and J lost 6 bases, with 7 bases between them. This CDR3 is 12 amino acids long. The CDR3 nucleotides are TGTGCCAGCAGTTTCATGGGTGATACGCAGTATTTT. Protein product: CASSFMGDTQYF.

The genes are TRBV2 and TRBJ2-3; D is unresolved. The germline CDR1 and CDR2 sequences are SNHLY and FYNNEI. The CDR3 spans 15 residues. Deletions cut 8 bases from V and 4 bases from J, with 19 bases between. CDR3 nucleotides: TGTGCCAGCTCCCGGTCACGTTTCATTGCAGATACGCAGTATTTT. Translation: CASSRSRFIADTQYF.